The 3 T cell receptor beta chains presented below share a single source sample, sequenced in a study of response to subunit inactivated influenza vaccine. Using its own MiXCR run on the RT-PCR reads, TCRdb lists one record per CDR3 protein. The data hold over 650,000 distinct CDR3 sequences, with about 18% observed a single time. The sample was PBMCs from blood, taken 4 to 6 days after vaccination. All receptors derive from a man between 50 and 59 years old who received an inactivated influenza vaccine.

The rearrangement joins TRBV7-2 to TRBJ2-5; 13 positions match TRBD2. The CDR3 has 15 residues. Trimming cost V 6 bases and J 5 bases; bases outside gene matches: 6. Germline values: CDR1 SGHTA, CDR2 FQGNSA. The CDR3 is CASRTGLAGRETQYF. The CDR3 DNA reads TGTGCCAGCAGAACGGGACTAGCGGGGCGGGAGACCCAGTACTTC. Using reference TRBV7-2 and TRBJ2-5 for the parts outside the CDR3, the full variable domain is GAGVSQSPSNKVTEKGKDVELRCDPISGHTALYWYRQSLGQGLEFLIYFQGNSAPDKSGLPSDRFSAERTGGSVSTLTIQRTQQEDSAVYLCASRTGLAGRETQYFGPGTRLLVL.

The chain recombines TRBV5-1 with TRBJ2-5; 7 nucleotides line up with TRBD2. J gave up 1 base and V 2 bases, and 8 bases lay outside the gene matches. The CDR3 has 16 residues. Germline V gene lookup returns CDR1 SGHRS and CDR2 YFSETQ. The CDR3 reads CASSFSGGGLQETQYF. The CDR3 DNA is TGCGCCAGCAGCTTTTCGGGCGGGGGACTCCAAGAGACCCAGTACTTC.

The chain uses TRBV20-1 and TRBJ2-3; D is possibly TRBD1 (5 bases). CDR1 DFQATT and CDR2 SNEGSKA come from the germline V gene (reference sequence). CDR3 length: 15 amino acids. V lost 0 bases to trimming and J lost 1 base, with 11 bases between them. The CDR3 protein is CSARDPGRGTDTQYF. CDR3 coding DNA: TGCAGTGCTAGAGATCCCGGCAGGGGCACAGATACGCAGTATTTT.